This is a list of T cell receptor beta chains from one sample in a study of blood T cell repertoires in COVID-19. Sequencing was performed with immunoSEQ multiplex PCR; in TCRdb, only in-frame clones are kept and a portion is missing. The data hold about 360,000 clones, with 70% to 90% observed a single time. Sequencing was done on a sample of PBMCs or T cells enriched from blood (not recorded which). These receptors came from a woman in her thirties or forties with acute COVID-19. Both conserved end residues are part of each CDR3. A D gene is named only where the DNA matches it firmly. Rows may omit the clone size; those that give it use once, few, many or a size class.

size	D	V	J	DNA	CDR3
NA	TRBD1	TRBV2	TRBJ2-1	TGTGCCAGCCCAGGACCGGGACAGCCACTGAGCTCCTACAATGAGCAGTTCTTC	CASPGPGQPLSSYNEQFF
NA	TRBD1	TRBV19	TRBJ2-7	TGTGCCAGTAGTATAGTAACAGGGGTCTCCTACGAGCAGTACTTC	CASSIVTGVSYEQYF
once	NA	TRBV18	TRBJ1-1	TGTGCCAGCTCACCGTACGCTGGACGGGAGAACACTGAAGCTTTCTTT	CASSPYAGRENTEAFF
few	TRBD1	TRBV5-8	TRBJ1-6	TGTGCCAGCAGCTTGGTTCAGGGGGCGGGTTCACCCCTCCACTTT	CASSLVQGAGSPLHF
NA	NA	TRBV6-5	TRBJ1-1	TGTGCCAGCGGTTACTCGCGGGGTACTGAAGCTTTCTTT	CASGYSRGTEAFF
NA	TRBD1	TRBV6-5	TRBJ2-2	TGTGCCAGCAGTTATTCGACAGGGGTTACCGGGGAGCTGTTTTTT	CASSYSTGVTGELFF
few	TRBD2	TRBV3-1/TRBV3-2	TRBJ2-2	TGTGCCAGCAGCGCCCGGGGTTCTAGCGGGGGCCGGGGGACCGGGGAGCTGTTTTTT	CASSARGSSGGRGTGELFF
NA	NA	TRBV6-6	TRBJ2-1	TGTGCCAGCAGTGCGACAGGATACCACAATGAGCAGTTCTTC	CASSATGYHNEQFF
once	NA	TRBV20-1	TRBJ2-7	TGCAGTGCTAGTGACATCTCCTACGAGCAGTACTTC	CSASDISYEQYF
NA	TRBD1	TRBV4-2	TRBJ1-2	TGTGCCAGCAGCCAAGGTCCCGGACAGGACTATGGCTACACCTTC	CASSQGPGQDYGYTF
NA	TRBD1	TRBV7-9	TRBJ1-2	TGTGCCAGCAGCGTTGGACAGGGGAACATTGGAGGCTACACCTTC	CASSVGQGNIGGYTF
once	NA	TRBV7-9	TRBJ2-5	TGTGCCAGCAGCTTTACGACCCGGGAGTGGGCCAAGGAGACCCAGTACTTC	CASSFTTREWAKETQYF
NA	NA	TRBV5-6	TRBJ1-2	TGTGCCAGCAGCGCAGACAGATTCTATGGCTACACCTTC	CASSADRFYGYTF
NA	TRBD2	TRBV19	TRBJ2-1	TGTGCCAGTAGGAATCCGGGGGGGGCCTACAATGAGCAGTTCTTC	CASRNPGGAYNEQFF
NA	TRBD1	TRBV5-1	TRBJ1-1	TGCGCCAGCAGCGAGCCAACAGGGGAGGCTTTCTTT	CASSEPTGEAFF
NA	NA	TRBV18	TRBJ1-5	TGTGCCAGCTCATCACAACCGGACACCACTCTCTCGTCCCAGCATTTT	CASSSQPDTTLSSQHF
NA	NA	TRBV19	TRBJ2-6	TGTGCCAGTACCGGGGTCAACTCTGGGGCCAACGTCCTGACTTTC	CASTGVNSGANVLTF
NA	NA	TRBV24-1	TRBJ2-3	TGTGCCACCAGTGATTTCGGGGGTGGCACAGATACGCAGTATTTT	CATSDFGGGTDTQYF
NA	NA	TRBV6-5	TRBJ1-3	TGTGCCAGCAAATCTATTGACAGTTCTGGAAACACCATATATTTT	CASKSIDSSGNTIYF
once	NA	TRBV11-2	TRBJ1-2	TGTGCCAGCAGCCCCGGAGGAATCCAGTATGGCTACACCTTC	CASSPGGIQYGYTF
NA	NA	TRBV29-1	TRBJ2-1	TGCAGCGTCCCGTTCAGGGGCAATGAGCAGTTCTTC	CSVPFRGNEQFF
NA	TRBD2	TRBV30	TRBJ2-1	TGTGCCTGTGGGACTAGCGGGGGGGCCCGGAATGAGCAGTTCTTC	CACGTSGGARNEQFF
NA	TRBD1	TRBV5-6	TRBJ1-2	TGTGCCAGCGGACAGGGCGGGATCTATGGCTACACCTTC	CASGQGGIYGYTF
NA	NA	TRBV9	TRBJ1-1	TGTGCCAGCAGCGTAGGGGGGGACACTGAAGCTTTCTTT	CASSVGGDTEAFF
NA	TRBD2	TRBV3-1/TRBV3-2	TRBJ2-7	TGTGCCAGCAGCCAACTACCGGGAGGCGAGCGAGGGGAGCAGTACTTC	CASSQLPGGERGEQYF
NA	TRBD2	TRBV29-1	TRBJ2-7	TGCAGCGTTGGGGGACTAGCTAGTTTCGAGCAGTACTTC	CSVGGLASFEQYF
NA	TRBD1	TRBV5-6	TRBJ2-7	TGTGCCAGCAGCTCAGACCGGGACAGGGGCTACGAGCAGTACTTC	CASSSDRDRGYEQYF
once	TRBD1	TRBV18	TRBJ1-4	TGTGCCAGCTCGGCGGGGACAGGGGAGAGTCAAAAACTGTTTTTT	CASSAGTGESQKLFF
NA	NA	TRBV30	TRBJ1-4	TGTGCCTGGAGTGGGGGGCCGGGTGAAAAACTGTTTTTT	CAWSGGPGEKLFF
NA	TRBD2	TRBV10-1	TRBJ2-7	TGCGCCAGCAGTGCCGGACTTAGCGGGCTGATCTACGAGCAGTACTTC	CASSAGLSGLIYEQYF
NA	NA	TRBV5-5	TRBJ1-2	TGTGCCAGCAGCCCGGGTGGTGTGGTTGGCTACACCTTC	CASSPGGVVGYTF
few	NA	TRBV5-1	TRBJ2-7	TGCGCCAGCAGCTTCCAACAGTCCTACGAGCAGTACTTC	CASSFQQSYEQYF
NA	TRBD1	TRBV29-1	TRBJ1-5	TGCAGCGTTGGGACAGGCGGTTTAAATCAGCCCCAGCATTTT	CSVGTGGLNQPQHF
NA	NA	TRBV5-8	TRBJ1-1	TGTGCCAGCAGCCCCCGGGTGAACACTGAAGCTTTCTTT	CASSPRVNTEAFF
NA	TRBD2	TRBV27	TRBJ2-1	TGTGCCAGCGCCCCGAGCGGGGGCCAATACAATGAGCAGTTCTTC	CASAPSGGQYNEQFF
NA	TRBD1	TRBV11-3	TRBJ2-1	TGTGCCAGCAGCCCCCGGGGGACAGGGGGCCAAGATGAGCAGTTCTTC	CASSPRGTGGQDEQFF
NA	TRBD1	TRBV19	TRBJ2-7	TGTGCCAGTAGTACTGGGACAGGGGGGTTCGAGCAGTACTTC	CASSTGTGGFEQYF
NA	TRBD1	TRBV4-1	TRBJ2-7	TGCGCCAGCAGCCAAGGGACAGGGGGCGACTACGAGCAGTACTTC	CASSQGTGGDYEQYF
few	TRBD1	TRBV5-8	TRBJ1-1	TGTGCCAGCAGCCGGACAGGGATGGTAGCTTTCTTT	CASSRTGMVAFF
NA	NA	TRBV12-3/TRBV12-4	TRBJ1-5	TGTGCCAGCAGTGCAGGGCATCAGCCCCAGCATTTT	CASSAGHQPQHF
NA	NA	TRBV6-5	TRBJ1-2	TGTGCCAGCACCCTACTCGGGCAGGGAATAGGCTACACCTTC	CASTLLGQGIGYTF
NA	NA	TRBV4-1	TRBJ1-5	TGCGCCAGCAGCCAAGAGGTCACGGGTCATCAGCCCCAGCATTTT	CASSQEVTGHQPQHF
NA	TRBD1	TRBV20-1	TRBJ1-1	TGCAGTGCCTCGGACAGGGGAAAGCATTTCTTT	CSASDRGKHFF
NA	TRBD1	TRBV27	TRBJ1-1	TGTGCCAGCAGTGCCTACAGGGGGCCCTTGAACACTGAAGCTTTCTTT	CASSAYRGPLNTEAFF
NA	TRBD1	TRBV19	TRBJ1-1	TGTGCCAGTAGTATTATCAGACAGGGGGCAATCACTGAAGCTTTCTTT	CASSIIRQGAITEAFF
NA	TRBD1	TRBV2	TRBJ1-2	TGTGCCAGCACGACAGGGGTATTAAACTATGGCTACACCTTC	CASTTGVLNYGYTF
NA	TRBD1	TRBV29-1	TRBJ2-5	TGCAGCGTTGAAGAAGGACAGGGCTTGGAGACCCAGTACTTC	CSVEEGQGLETQYF
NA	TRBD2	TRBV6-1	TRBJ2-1	TGTGCCAGCAGTGGCCAACTAGCGGGGGGGCCCGAACTACTAATCAATGAGCAGTTCTTC	CASSGQLAGGPELLINEQFF